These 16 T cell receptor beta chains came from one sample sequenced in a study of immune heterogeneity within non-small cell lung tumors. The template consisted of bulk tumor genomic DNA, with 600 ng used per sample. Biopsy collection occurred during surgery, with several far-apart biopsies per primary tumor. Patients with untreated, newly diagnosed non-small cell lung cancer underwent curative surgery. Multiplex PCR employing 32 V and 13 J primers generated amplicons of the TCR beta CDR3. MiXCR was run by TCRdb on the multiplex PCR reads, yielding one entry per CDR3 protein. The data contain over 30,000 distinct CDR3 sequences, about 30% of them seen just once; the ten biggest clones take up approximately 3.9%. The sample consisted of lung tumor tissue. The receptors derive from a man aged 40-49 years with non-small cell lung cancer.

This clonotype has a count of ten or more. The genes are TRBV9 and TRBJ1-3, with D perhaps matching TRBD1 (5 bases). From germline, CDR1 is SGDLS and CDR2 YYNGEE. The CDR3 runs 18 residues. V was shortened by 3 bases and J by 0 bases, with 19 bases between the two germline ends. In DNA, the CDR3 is TGTGCCAGCAGCGCCGGCGGGGCAGGCACTACCTCTGGAAACACCATATATTTT. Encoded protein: CASSAGGAGTTSGNTIYF. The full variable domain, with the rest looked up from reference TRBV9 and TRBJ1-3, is DSGVTQTPKHLITATGQRVTLRCSPRSGDLSVYWYQQSLDQGLQFLIQYYNGEERAKGNILERFSAQQFPDLHSELNLSSLELGDSALYFCASSAGGAGTTSGNTIYFGEGSWLTVV.

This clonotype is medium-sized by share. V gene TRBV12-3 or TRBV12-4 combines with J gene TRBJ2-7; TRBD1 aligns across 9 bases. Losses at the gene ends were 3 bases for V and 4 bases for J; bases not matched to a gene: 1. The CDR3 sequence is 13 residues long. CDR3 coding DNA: TGTGCCAGCAGTTTCGGACAGGGGTACGAGCAGTACTTC. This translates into CASSFGQGYEQYF.

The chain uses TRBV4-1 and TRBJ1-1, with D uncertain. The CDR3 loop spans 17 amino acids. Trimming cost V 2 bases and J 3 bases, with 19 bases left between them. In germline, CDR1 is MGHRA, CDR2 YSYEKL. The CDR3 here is CASSQILVAPRDTEAFF. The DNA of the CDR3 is TGCGCCAGCAGCCAAATTCTGGTGGCCCCCCGGGACACTGAAGCTTTCTTT.

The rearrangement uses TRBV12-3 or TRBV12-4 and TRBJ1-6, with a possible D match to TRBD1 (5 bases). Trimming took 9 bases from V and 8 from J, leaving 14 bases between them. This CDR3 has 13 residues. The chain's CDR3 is CASSQGEYSPLHF. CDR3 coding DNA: TGTGCCAGTAGCCAAGGGGAGTATTCACCCCTCCACTTT.

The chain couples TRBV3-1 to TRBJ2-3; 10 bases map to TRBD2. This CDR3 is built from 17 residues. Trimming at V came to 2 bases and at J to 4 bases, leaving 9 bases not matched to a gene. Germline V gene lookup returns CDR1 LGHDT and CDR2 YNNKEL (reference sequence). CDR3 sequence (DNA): TGTGCCAGCAGCCAAAAGCTGAGCGGGAGGGCCCCAGATACGCAGTATTTT. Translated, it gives CASSQKLSGRAPDTQYF.

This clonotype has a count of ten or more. The CDR3 DNA reads as TGTGCCTGGCGACCGAGGGGGGCTTCTGGAAACACCATATATTTT. This sequence encodes CAWRPRGASGNTIYF. The chain couples TRBV30 to TRBJ1-3, with a possible D match to TRBD1 (6 bases). CDR1 GTSNPN and CDR2 SVGIG come from the germline V gene (reference sequence). Trimming removed 5 bases at V and 1 base at J, with 15 bases between. CDR3 size: 15 residues.

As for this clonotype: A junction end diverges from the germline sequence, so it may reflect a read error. CDR3 coding DNA: TGCAGCGTTGACAGGGCAAAACAGAACAATGAGAAGTTCTTC. Its protein is CSVDRAKQNNEKFF. The rearrangement joins TRBV29-1 to TRBJ2-1, with a tentative D call TRBD1 (5 bases). The CDR3 is 14 residues long. From germline, CDR1 is SQVTM and CDR2 ANQGSEA.

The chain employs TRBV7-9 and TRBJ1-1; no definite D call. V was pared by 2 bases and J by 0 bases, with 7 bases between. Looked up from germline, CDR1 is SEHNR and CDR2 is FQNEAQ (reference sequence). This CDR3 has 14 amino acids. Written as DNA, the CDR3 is TGTGCCAGCAGCTTAACTTTCATGAACACTGAAGCTTTCTTT. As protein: CASSLTFMNTEAFF.

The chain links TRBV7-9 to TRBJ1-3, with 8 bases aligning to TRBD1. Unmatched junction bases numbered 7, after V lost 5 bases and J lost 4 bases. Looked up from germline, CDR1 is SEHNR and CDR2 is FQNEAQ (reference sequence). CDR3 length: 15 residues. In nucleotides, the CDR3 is TGTGCCAGCAGCCTCCCCGGGACAGGCGGAAACACCATATATTTT. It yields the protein CASSLPGTGGNTIYF.

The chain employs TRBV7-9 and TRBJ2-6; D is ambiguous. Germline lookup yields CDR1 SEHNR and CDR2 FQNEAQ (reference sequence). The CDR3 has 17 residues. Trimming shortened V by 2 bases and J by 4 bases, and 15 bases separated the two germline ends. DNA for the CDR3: TGTGCCAGCAGCTTATTAGGCCTCGCTCCCGGGGCCAACGTCCTGACTTTC. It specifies CASSLLGLAPGANVLTF.

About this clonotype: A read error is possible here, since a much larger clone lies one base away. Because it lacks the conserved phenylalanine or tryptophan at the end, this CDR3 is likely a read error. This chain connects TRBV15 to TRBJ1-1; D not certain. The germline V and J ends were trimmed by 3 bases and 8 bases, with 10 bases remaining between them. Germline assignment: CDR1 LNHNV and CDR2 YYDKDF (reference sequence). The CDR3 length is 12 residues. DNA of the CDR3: TGTGCCACCAGCAGGGAAAACAGCGAAGCTTTCTTA. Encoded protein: CATSRENSEAFL.

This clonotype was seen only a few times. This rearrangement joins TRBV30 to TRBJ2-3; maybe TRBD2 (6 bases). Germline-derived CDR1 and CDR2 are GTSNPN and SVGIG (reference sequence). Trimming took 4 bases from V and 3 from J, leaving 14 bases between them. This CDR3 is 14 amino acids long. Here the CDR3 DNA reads TGTGCCTGGAATCGGGGGACCGTGACAGATACGCAGTATTTT. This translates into CAWNRGTVTDTQYF.

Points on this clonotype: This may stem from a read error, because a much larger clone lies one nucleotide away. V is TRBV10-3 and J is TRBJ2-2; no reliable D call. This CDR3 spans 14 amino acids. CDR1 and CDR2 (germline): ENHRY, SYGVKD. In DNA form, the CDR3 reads TGTGCCATCAGCCAGGACCCGAACACCGTGGAGCTGTTTTTT. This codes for CAISQDPNTVELFF.

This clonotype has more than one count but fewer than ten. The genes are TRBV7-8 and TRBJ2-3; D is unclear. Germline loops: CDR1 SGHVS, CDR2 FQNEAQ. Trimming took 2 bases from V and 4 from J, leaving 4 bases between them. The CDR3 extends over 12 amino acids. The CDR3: CASSLKADTQYF. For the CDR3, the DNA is TGTGCCAGCAGCTTAAAGGCAGATACGCAGTATTTT.

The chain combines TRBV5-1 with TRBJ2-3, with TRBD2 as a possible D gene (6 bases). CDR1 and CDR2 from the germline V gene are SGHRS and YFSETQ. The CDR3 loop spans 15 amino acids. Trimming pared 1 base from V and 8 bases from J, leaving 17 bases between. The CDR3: CASSLFGSLAATQYF. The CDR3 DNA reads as TGCGCCAGCAGCTTGTTCGGGAGCTTAGCAGCTACGCAGTATTTT. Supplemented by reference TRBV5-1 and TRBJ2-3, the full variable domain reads KAGVTQTPRYLIKTRGQQVTLSCSPISGHRSVSWYQQTPGQGLQFLFEYFSETQRNKGNFPGRFSGRQFSNSRSEMNVSTLELGDSALYLCASSLFGSLAATQYFGPGTRLTVL.

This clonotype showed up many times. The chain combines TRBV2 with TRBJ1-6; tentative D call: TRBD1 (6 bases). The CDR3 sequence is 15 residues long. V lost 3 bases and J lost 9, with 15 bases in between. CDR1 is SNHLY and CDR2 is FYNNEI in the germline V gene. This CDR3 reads CASSEGQGRISPLHF. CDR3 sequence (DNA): TGTGCCAGCAGTGAGGGGCAGGGGAGGATTTCACCCCTCCACTTT. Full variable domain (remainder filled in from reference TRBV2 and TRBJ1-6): EPEVTQTPSHQVTQMGQEVILRCVPISNHLYFYWYRQILGQKVEFLVSFYNNEISEKSEIFDDQFSVERPDGSNFTLKIRSTKLEDSAMYFCASSEGQGRISPLHFGNGTRLTVT.